This T cell receptor (beta chain) was captured by sequencing in a study of T cells in Graves' hyperthyroidism and ophthalmopathy. The CDR3 is 16 amino acids. Looked up from germline, CDR1 is MGHDK and CDR2 is SYGVNS. V lost 6 bases, J lost 2 bases, and 17 bases lay in between. RNA transcripts provided the source from which TCR beta CDR3 regions were amplified. The primer set for the first-round RT-PCR of the TCR CDR3 was HTBI. One entry per CDR3 protein, called by TCRdb with MiXCR from the multiplex PCR reads. This table holds 480,000 or so distinct CDR3 sequences, 46% found once. The genes are TRBV25-1 and TRBJ1-3; D possibly corresponds to TRBD1 (5 bases). This sequence originates from an adult woman with Graves' disease, either hyperthyroidism or ophthalmopathy (not recorded which). The sequenced sample consisted of peripheral blood or thyroid tissue (not recorded which). The CDR3, as DNA: TGTGCCAGCAGCGCCGCCGAGGGGTATGCTGGAAACACCATATATTTT. The encoded protein is CASSAAEGYAGNTIYF.